The 25 T cell receptor beta chains reported below all come from one sample, sequenced in a study of T cell responses to AZD1222 COVID-19 vaccine. Libraries were prepared by immunoSEQ multiplex PCR; TCRdb keeps only in-frame clonotypes and omits some of them. The table shows approximately 190,000 clones, with under 95% occurring only once. This specimen consisted of peripheral blood, obtained on day 0 of AZD1222 vaccination. These receptors all stem from an adult in good health.

The chain has TRBV9 and TRBJ1-1; D ambiguous. With 1 base removed from V and 2 bases from J, the gap between germline ends came to 6 bases. The CDR3 has 13 amino acids. Germline-derived CDR1 and CDR2 are SGDLS and YYNGEE. CDR3 residues: CASSVRGNTEAFF. DNA for the CDR3: TGTGCCAGCAGCGTAAGAGGAAACACTGAAGCTTTCTTT.

This clone was recorded a few times. V is TRBV6-5 and J is TRBJ2-2, with 8 bases identical to TRBD1. This CDR3 is built from 14 residues. Germline-derived CDR1 and CDR2 are MNHEY and SVGAGI. The CDR3 reads CGVSWTGFPGELFF. DNA of the CDR3: TGTGGAGTCTCGTGGACAGGGTTTCCCGGGGAGCTGTTTTTT.

The chain recombines TRBV27 with TRBJ2-7, with TRBD1 identical over 7 bases. Germline values: CDR1 MNHEY, CDR2 SMNVEV (reference sequence). V lost 3 bases and J lost 5; bases outside the gene matches: 4. The CDR3 runs 13 residues. The CDR3 coding sequence is TGTGCCAGCAGTTTCGAGACAGGGAACGAGCAGTACTTC. Residues: CASSFETGNEQYF.

V usage is TRBV28 and J usage is TRBJ1-3; D may be TRBD1 (5 bases). The CDR3 totals 15 residues. Trimming removed 3 bases at V and 2 bases at J, with 11 bases between. Germline V gene data show CDR1 as MDHEN and CDR2 as SYDVKM. The CDR3 sequence: CASSLDTRTGNTIYF. DNA of the CDR3: TGTGCCAGCAGTTTGGACACCAGGACTGGAAACACCATATATTTT.

This clone appeared a single time. This rearrangement joins TRBV28 to TRBJ2-5, with a weak D call TRBD2 (7 bases). Trimming shortened V by 5 bases and J by 1 base, and 20 bases separated the two germline ends. The CDR3 sequence is 17 residues long. Germline lookup yields CDR1 MDHEN and CDR2 SYDVKM. CDR3 in amino acids: CASSGLVGGPGQETQYF. In DNA form, the CDR3 reads TGTGCCAGCAGTGGTCTTGTGGGGGGGCCGGGCCAAGAGACCCAGTACTTC.

This rearrangement joins TRBV7-9 to TRBJ1-2; no definite D call. The ends were cut back, 1 base at V and 7 bases at J, with 4 bases in the middle. The germline gives CDR1 SEHNR, CDR2 FQNEAQ (reference sequence). The CDR3 is 11 residues long. The CDR3 sequence is CASSLGGGYTF. The CDR3 DNA reads as TGTGCCAGCAGCTTAGGGGGTGGCTACACCTTC. Looking up the rest from reference TRBV7-9 and TRBJ1-2 gives the full variable domain: DTGVSQNPRHKITKRGQNVTFRCDPISEHNRLYWYRQTLGQGPEFLTYFQNEAQLEKSRLLSDRFSAERPKGSFSTLEIQRTEQGDSAMYLCASSLGGGYTFGSGTRLTVV.

This chain joins TRBV3-1 (or the pseudogene TRBV3-2) and TRBJ2-2, with D hard to call. The CDR3 spans 15 residues. Germline CDR1 LGHDT, CDR2 YNNKEL (reference sequence). V lost 0 bases and J 4 bases, leaving 9 bases between the germline ends. In DNA, the CDR3 is TGTGCCAGCAGCCAAGATAAAGTGGCCACCGGGGAGCTGTTTTTT. Translating gives CASSQDKVATGELFF.

This chain uses TRBV7-6 with TRBJ1-5; possibly TRBD1 for D (5 bases). CDR1 SGHVS and CDR2 FNYEAQ come from the germline V gene. Trimming left V 5 bases short and J 5 bases short, with 10 bases between. CDR3 length: 13 residues. The CDR3 region is CASSGTSDQPQHF. CDR3 coding DNA: TGTGCCAGCAGCGGGACCTCGGATCAGCCCCAGCATTTT.

This chain links TRBV5-4 with TRBJ1-6; 10 positions match TRBD1. The V segment lost 4 bases and the J segment 6 bases; nucleotides outside the gene matches: 13. The CDR3 loop spans 18 amino acids. Germline CDR1 reads SGHNT; CDR2 reads YYREEE (reference sequence). Here the CDR3 reads CASSRMGGDRGPNSPLHF. For the CDR3, the DNA is TGTGCCAGCAGCCGGATGGGGGGGGACAGGGGCCCTAATTCACCCCTCCACTTT.

This clone was seen a single time. The same CDR3 also results from other DNA sequences found in this sample. The chain couples TRBV12-3 or TRBV12-4 to TRBJ1-2, with a tentative D call TRBD1 (6 bases). V was cut by 2 bases and J by 3 bases, with 7 bases left in between. The CDR3 is 13 amino acids. CDR3 DNA: TGTGCCAGCAGTTTACGGACAGACTATGGCTACACCTTC. This encodes CASSLRTDYGYTF.

This chain joins TRBV11-2 and TRBJ1-1; tentatively, D is TRBD1 (6 bases). The CDR3 covers 16 residues. V was shortened by 5 bases and J by 6 bases, with 22 bases between the two germline ends. In germline, CDR1 is SGHAT, CDR2 FQNNGV. The CDR3 protein is CASSPRESPRGAEAFF. In nucleotides, the CDR3 is TGTGCCAGCAGCCCTCGAGAAAGCCCAAGGGGGGCTGAAGCTTTCTTT.

The genes are TRBV7-2 and TRBJ1-1, with 7 bases fitting TRBD1. The CDR3 is made up of 16 amino acids. V shed 5 bases and J 6 bases; nucleotides not matched to a gene: 15. Germline CDR1 and CDR2: SGHTA and FQGNSA. In DNA, the CDR3 is TGTGCCAGCAGCGAGGGGGCGCTTTTTAATAGGGCTGAAGCTTTCTTT. Its protein product is CASSEGALFNRAEAFF.

This chain's CDR3 is CASSLLGQETQYF. CDR3 nucleotide sequence: TGTGCCAGCAGTTTATTGGGCCAAGAGACCCAGTACTTC. The V call is TRBV27, the J call TRBJ2-5, with no clear D. CDR1 MNHEY and CDR2 SMNVEV come from the germline V gene (reference sequence). V lost 1 base and J lost 1, with 4 bases in between. The length of the CDR3 is 13 residues.

The chain has TRBV18 and TRBJ1-5; no clear D. This CDR3 has 13 amino acids. Deletions cut 4 bases from V and 5 bases from J, with 9 bases between. Germline CDR1 and CDR2: KGHSH and LQKENI. CDR3 loop: CASSQSFDQPQHF. As DNA, the CDR3 is TGTGCCAGCTCACAAAGTTTTGATCAGCCCCAGCATTTT.

The chain joins TRBV29-1 to TRBJ2-2; 7 bases align to TRBD1. Germline V gene lookup returns CDR1 SQVTM and CDR2 ANQGSEA. The CDR3 length is 18 residues. V shed 0 bases, J shed 4 bases, and the junction held 14 bases outside the gene matches. CDR3 in amino acids: CSVEDSGTEAAGTGELFF. In DNA, the CDR3 is TGCAGCGTTGAAGATTCCGGGACAGAGGCCGCGGGCACCGGGGAGCTGTTTTTT.

The CDR3 DNA sequence: TGTGCCAGCAGTGACTCGTCTCCCGCGTACGAGCAGTACTTC. Translating gives CASSDSSPAYEQYF. V is TRBV6-4 and J is TRBJ2-7; the D is unclear. CDR1 and CDR2 (germline): MRHNA, SNTAGT. Trimming pared 0 bases from V and 4 bases from J, leaving 10 bases between. CDR3 length: 14 amino acids.

The CDR3 DNA is TGTGCCAGCAGTGAAGGAGGGACAGGGGGAAACACTGAAGCTTTCTTT. Amino acids: CASSEGGTGGNTEAFF. The chain is built from TRBV2 and TRBJ1-1; TRBD1 matches at 11 bases. Germline V gene data show CDR1 as SNHLY and CDR2 as FYNNEI. Germline trimming cut 1 base from V and 2 bases from J; bases unmatched to any gene: 3. The CDR3 is 16 amino acids. Supplemented by reference TRBV2 and TRBJ1-1, the full variable domain reads EPEVTQTPSHQVTQMGQEVILRCVPISNHLYFYWYRQILGQKVEFLVSFYNNEISEKSEIFDDQFSVERPDGSNFTLKIRSTKLEDSAMYFCASSEGGTGGNTEAFFGQGTRLTVV.

The rearrangement links TRBV14 to TRBJ2-5, with 12 positions matching TRBD1. V lost 4 bases to trimming and J lost 1 base; unmatched junction nucleotides: 4. The CDR3 is 16 residues long. Germline CDR1 is SGHDN and CDR2 is FVKESK. CDR3 bases: TGTGCCAGCAGCCCGGGACAGGGGGCCCCCCAAGAGACCCAGTACTTC. Protein sequence: CASSPGQGAPQETQYF. The full variable domain, its missing parts supplied by reference TRBV14 and TRBJ2-5, is EAGVTQFPSHSVIEKGQTVTLRCDPISGHDNLYWYRRVMGKEIKFLLHFVKESKQDESGMPNNRFLAERTGGTYSTLKVQPAELEDSGVYFCASSPGQGAPQETQYFGPGTRLLVL.

V and J are TRBV27 and TRBJ1-6; D might be TRBD1 (5 bases). The CDR3 covers 14 residues. CDR1 is MNHEY and CDR2 is SMNVEV in the germline V gene (reference sequence). V dropped 7 bases and J dropped 10 bases, with 17 bases sitting between them. The CDR3 sequence: CASTSGTSRSPLHF. CDR3 coding DNA: TGTGCCAGCACCTCCGGGACCTCAAGGTCACCCCTCCACTTT.

The chain employs TRBV2 and TRBJ1-4; D perhaps matches TRBD1 (5 bases). The CDR3 extends over 14 amino acids. V was clipped by 7 bases and J by 8 bases, with 17 bases between them. The germline CDR1 and CDR2 sequences are SNHLY and FYNNEI. In DNA, the CDR3 is TGTGCCAGCATTACCACGGGGGGGTTCGAAAAACTGTTTTTT. It encodes CASITTGGFEKLFF.

The chain recombines TRBV28 with TRBJ2-7, with 8 bases identical to TRBD1. The CDR3 extends over 15 amino acids. The J segment lost 2 bases and the V segment lost 2 bases, leaving 5 bases of the junction unmatched. CDR1 and CDR2 (germline): MDHEN, SYDVKM. CDR3 region: CASSLPQTGAYEQYF. The CDR3 DNA sequence: TGTGCCAGCAGTTTACCGCAGACAGGGGCCTACGAGCAGTACTTC.

V usage is TRBV29-1 and J usage is TRBJ2-1; no definite D call. This CDR3 region has 14 residues. Trimming cost V 8 bases and J 0 bases, with 14 bases left between them. Germline V gives CDR1 SQVTM, CDR2 ANQGSEA. CDR3: CSTQRKSSYNEQFF. In nucleotides, the CDR3 is TGCAGCACCCAGCGTAAAAGCTCCTACAATGAGCAGTTCTTC.

The DNA for the CDR3 is TGTGCCAGCTCACGGGACTGGGGGAACACAGATACGCAGTATTTT. As protein: CASSRDWGNTDTQYF. The V and J genes are TRBV18 and TRBJ2-3; maybe TRBD2 (6 bases). In germline, CDR1 is KGHSH, CDR2 LQKENI. V was trimmed by 4 bases and J by 2 bases, leaving 13 bases between them. This CDR3 region has 15 residues.

The chain has TRBV12-3 or TRBV12-4 and TRBJ2-7; D call uncertain. The ends were cut back, 4 bases at V and 4 bases at J, with 5 bases in the middle. The CDR3 totals 11 residues. CDR3 in DNA: TGTGCCAGCAGTTGGCTATACGAGCAGTACTTC. This encodes CASSWLYEQYF.

This clone has just a few counts. This CDR3 reads CATSTSGTGGNTIYF. The CDR3 region has the DNA TGTGCCACCAGCACCTCAGGGACAGGCGGAAACACCATATATTTT. The J gene is TRBJ1-3, the V gene TRBV15; 8 positions match TRBD1. The CDR3 covers 15 residues. Trimming took 4 bases from V and 4 from J; bases not matched to a gene: 6. CDR1 is LNHNV and CDR2 is YYDKDF in the germline V gene (reference sequence).